This record concerns one T cell receptor (beta chain) sequence. The antigen is undetermined. The data were taken from a study of shared clonotypes between healthy human individuals. Study results and limitations: Naive CD4 clonotype sharing across a few donors was around 5%.

Using immunoSEQ multiplex PCR, the repertoire was profiled, and TCRdb retains in-frame clones only, with some absent. The sample carries 950,000 to 1,100,000 clones, more than 65% recorded once. The sequencing sample was made of memory CD4+ T cells sorted from blood. Subset in this sample: CD45RA-negative fraction. The sequence came from a man younger than 35 in good health.

CDR3 DNA sequence: TGCGCCAGCAGCCAAGCCCCAGGGAATGTCTATGGCTACACCTTC. Its protein is CASSQAPGNVYGYTF. This chain uses TRBV4-3 with TRBJ1-2; the D gene is possibly TRBD1 (5 bases). V gave up 1 base and J gave up 4 bases, with 13 bases separating them. The CDR3 spans 15 residues. Per the germline V gene, CDR1 is LGHNA and CDR2 is YSLEER.